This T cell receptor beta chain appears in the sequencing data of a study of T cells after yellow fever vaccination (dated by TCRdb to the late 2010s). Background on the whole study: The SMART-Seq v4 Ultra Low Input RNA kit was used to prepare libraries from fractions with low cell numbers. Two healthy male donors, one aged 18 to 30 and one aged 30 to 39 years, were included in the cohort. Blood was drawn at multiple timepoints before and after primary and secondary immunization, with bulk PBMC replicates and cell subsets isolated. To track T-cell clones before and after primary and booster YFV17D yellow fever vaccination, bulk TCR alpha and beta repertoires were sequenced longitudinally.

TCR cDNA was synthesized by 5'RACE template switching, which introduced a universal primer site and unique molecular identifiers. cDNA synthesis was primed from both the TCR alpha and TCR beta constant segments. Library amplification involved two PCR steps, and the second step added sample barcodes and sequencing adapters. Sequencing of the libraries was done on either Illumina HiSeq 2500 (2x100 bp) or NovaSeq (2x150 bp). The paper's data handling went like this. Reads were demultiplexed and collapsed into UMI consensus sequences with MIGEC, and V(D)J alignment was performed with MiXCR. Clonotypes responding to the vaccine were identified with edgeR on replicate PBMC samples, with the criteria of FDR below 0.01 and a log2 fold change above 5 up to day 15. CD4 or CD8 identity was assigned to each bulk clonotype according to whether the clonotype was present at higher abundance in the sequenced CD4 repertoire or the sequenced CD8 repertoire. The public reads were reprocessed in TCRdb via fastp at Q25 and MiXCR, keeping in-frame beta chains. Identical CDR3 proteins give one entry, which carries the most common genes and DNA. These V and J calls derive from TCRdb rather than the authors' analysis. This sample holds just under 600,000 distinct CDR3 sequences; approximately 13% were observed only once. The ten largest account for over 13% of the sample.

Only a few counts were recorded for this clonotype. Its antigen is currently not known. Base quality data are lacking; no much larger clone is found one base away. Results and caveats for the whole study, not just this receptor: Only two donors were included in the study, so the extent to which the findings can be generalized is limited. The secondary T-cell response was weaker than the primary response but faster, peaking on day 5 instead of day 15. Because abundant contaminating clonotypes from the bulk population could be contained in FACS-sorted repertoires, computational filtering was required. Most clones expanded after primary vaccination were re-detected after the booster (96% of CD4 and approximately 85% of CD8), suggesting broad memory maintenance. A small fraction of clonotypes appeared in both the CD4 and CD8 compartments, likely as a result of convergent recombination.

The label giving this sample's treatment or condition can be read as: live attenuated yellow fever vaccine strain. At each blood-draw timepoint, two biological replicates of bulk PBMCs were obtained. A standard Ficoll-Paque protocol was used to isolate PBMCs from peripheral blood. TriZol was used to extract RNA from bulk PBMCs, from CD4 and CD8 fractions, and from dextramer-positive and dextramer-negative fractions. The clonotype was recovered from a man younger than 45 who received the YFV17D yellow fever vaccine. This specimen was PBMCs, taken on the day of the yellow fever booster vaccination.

For the CDR3, the sequence is CAISEGVGAFF. Here is the DNA: TGTGCCATCAGTGAAGGGGTGGGAGCTTTCTTT. The V and J segments used are TRBV10-3 and TRBJ1-1; possibly the D gene is TRBD1, per 5 matching bases. V loses 3 bases, J loses 10 bases, and the germline ends lie 9 bases apart. CDR1 ENHRY and CDR2 SYGVKD are derived from the germline V gene. The CDR3 runs 11 residues from the cysteine to the phenylalanine. CDR3 DNA is the only sequence kept; it has 33 bases, read in frame from the first base.